The 15 T cell receptor beta chains in this list originate from one sample, sequenced in a study of blood T cell repertoires in COVID-19 (dated by TCRdb to 2019 to 2021). Libraries were built with the immunoSEQ multiplex PCR assay. TCRdb took over this immuneACCESS table, retaining in-frame rearrangements with V and J assigned. Such tables are incomplete; in checked studies, under half of the missing clones stem from an unresolved V gene, and the remainder is unexplained. The sample contains around 280,000 clones, about nine tenths of them found a single time. The ten largest clones represent 11% of the sample. The sample comprised peripheral blood. The origin of the receptors is a woman in her twenties or thirties with COVID-19, enrolled during active disease.

This sequence joins TRBV9 and TRBJ2-3, with 8 bases identical to TRBD2. After removal of 4 bases from V and 0 bases from J, the junction contained 4 bases not matched to a gene. Germline CDR1 SGDLS, CDR2 YYNGEE. CDR3 length: 15 amino acids. Written as DNA, the CDR3 is TGTGCCAGCAGCTCAGCGGGGGCTAGCACAGATACGCAGTATTTT. This encodes CASSSAGASTDTQYF. Using reference TRBV9 and TRBJ2-3 for the parts outside the CDR3, the full variable domain is DSGVTQTPKHLITATGQRVTLRCSPRSGDLSVYWYQQSLDQGLQFLIQYYNGEERAKGNILERFSAQQFPDLHSELNLSSLELGDSALYFCASSSAGASTDTQYFGPGTRLTVL.

V is TRBV6-5 and J is TRBJ1-2; perhaps TRBD1 as D (6 bases). Germline CDR1 is MNHEY and CDR2 is SVGAGI. With 6 bases removed from V and 7 bases from J, the gap between germline ends came to 18 bases. The CDR3 length is 14 residues. CDR3 in amino acids: CASSRPDSYSGYTF. CDR3 coding DNA: TGTGCCAGCAGCCGGCCGGACAGCTACTCTGGCTACACCTTC.

This chain connects TRBV9 to TRBJ1-2; possibly TRBD1 for D (5 bases). V was clipped by 3 bases and J by 4 bases, with 13 bases between them. The germline V gene encodes CDR1 SGDLS and CDR2 YYNGEE. This CDR3 is 14 amino acids long. CDR3 sequence reads: CASSAGRGSYGYTF. DNA for the CDR3: TGTGCCAGCAGCGCCGGGCGGGGGAGCTATGGCTACACCTTC.

There are a few counts of this clone. The chain has TRBV12-3 or TRBV12-4 and TRBJ2-2; TRBD2 matches at 8 bases. The V segment lost 6 bases and the J segment 6 bases; nucleotides outside the gene matches: 3. The CDR3 is 13 amino acids. CDR3 coding DNA: TGTGCCAGCAGGGGTAGCGGGGCCGGGGAGCTGTTTTTT. The encoded protein is CASRGSGAGELFF.

This sequence joins TRBV7-2 and TRBJ1-2, with 7 bases aligning to TRBD1. V was pared by 5 bases and J by 3 bases, with 3 bases of the junction left unmatched. Germline V gene lookup returns CDR1 SGHTA and CDR2 FQGNSA. The CDR3 length is 13 residues. The CDR3 spells CASSHGTDYGYTF. CDR3 bases: TGTGCCAGCAGCCATGGGACAGACTATGGCTACACCTTC.

Concerning this clone itself: Within the sample, other DNA sequences also encode this same CDR3. The V gene is TRBV6-5, the J gene TRBJ1-1; tentatively, D is TRBD1 (5 bases). Trimming stripped 2 bases from V and 0 bases from J, with 7 bases between. The CDR3 consists of 14 residues. Germline CDR1 MNHEY, CDR2 SVGAGI. CDR3 protein: CASSYRGMNTEAFF. CDR3 coding DNA: TGTGCCAGCAGTTACCGGGGGATGAACACTGAAGCTTTCTTT.

As regards this clone: Distinct nucleotide sequences in the sample also encode this CDR3. This chain joins TRBV5-1 and TRBJ2-7, with TRBD1 matching over 9 bases. CDR3 length: 14 amino acids. In germline, CDR1 is SGHRS, CDR2 YFSETQ. V lost 0 bases to trimming and J lost 4 bases; unmatched junction nucleotides: 2. CDR3 nucleotide sequence: TGCGCCAGCAGCTTGGGGACAGGGGCGTACGAGCAGTACTTC. Encoded protein: CASSLGTGAYEQYF.

The genes are TRBV30 and TRBJ1-2; D possibly corresponds to TRBD1 (6 bases). Germline V gene lookup returns CDR1 GTSNPN and CDR2 SVGIG (reference sequence). The V end lost 4 bases, the J end lost 2 bases, and 23 bases lay between the germline ends. CDR3 size: 17 residues. The CDR3 sequence: CAWTPSQWAGANYGYTF. The CDR3 DNA follows: TGTGCCTGGACCCCCTCACAATGGGCAGGGGCAAACTATGGCTACACCTTC.

The chain couples TRBV3-1 (or the pseudogene TRBV3-2) to TRBJ2-5; 9 nucleotides agree with TRBD1. Germline assignment: CDR1 LGHDT and CDR2 YNNKEL (reference sequence). V was clipped by 3 bases and J by 2 bases; unmatched bases: 4. CDR3 length equals 15 residues. The CDR3: CASSHPGQGQETQYF. The CDR3 DNA is TGTGCCAGCAGCCATCCGGGACAGGGACAAGAGACCCAGTACTTC.

V gene TRBV9 combines with J gene TRBJ2-2; D call uncertain. V lost 0 bases and J lost 6, with 6 bases in between. CDR1 and CDR2 (germline): SGDLS, YYNGEE. The CDR3 consists of 13 residues. Here the CDR3 reads CASSVDSSGELFF. In nucleotides, the CDR3 is TGTGCCAGCAGCGTAGATTCCTCCGGGGAGCTGTTTTTT.

The table lists this clone with a count of one. The chain uses TRBV6-6 and TRBJ1-1; D unresolved. Germline-derived CDR1 and CDR2 are MNHNY and SVGAGI (reference sequence). Trimming took 2 bases from V and 2 from J, leaving 9 bases between them. The CDR3 runs to 14 residues. The CDR3 DNA reads as TGTGCCAGCAGTTACGAGGGCGGCAACACTGAAGCTTTCTTT. Translating it yields CASSYEGGNTEAFF.

The rearrangement links TRBV28 to TRBJ2-5; TRBD1 aligns across 7 bases. This CDR3 spans 14 amino acids. Looked up from germline, CDR1 is MDHEN and CDR2 is SYDVKM. V lost 5 bases to trimming and J lost 3 bases; unmatched junction nucleotides: 6. CDR3 protein: CASSPRDSKETQYF. The CDR3 DNA reads as TGTGCCAGCAGTCCCCGGGACAGCAAAGAGACCCAGTACTTC. The full variable domain, completed using reference TRBV28 and TRBJ2-5, is DVKVTQSSRYLVKRTGEKVFLECVQDMDHENMFWYRQDPGLGLRLIYFSYDVKMKEKGDIPEGYSVSREKKERFSLILESASTNQTSMYLCASSPRDSKETQYFGPGTRLLVL.

Here the CDR3 reads CASSLFRGEETQYF. CDR3 bases: TGTGCCAGCAGCTTATTCAGGGGGGAGGAGACCCAGTACTTC. The gene calls are TRBV11-2 and TRBJ2-5; a weak D match, TRBD1 (7 bases). The CDR3 length is 14 residues. The ends were cut back, 2 bases at V and 5 bases at J, with 12 bases in the middle. CDR1 is SGHAT, CDR2 FQNNGV, per germline.

The J gene is TRBJ2-3, the V gene TRBV4-2, with a possible D match to TRBD1 (6 bases). This CDR3 region has 15 residues. Germline-derived CDR1 and CDR2 are LGHNA and YNFKEQ. V was clipped by 4 bases and J by 0 bases, with 11 bases between them. The CDR3 loop is CASSPGQQSTDTQYF. The CDR3 DNA follows: TGTGCCAGCAGCCCAGGACAGCAGAGCACAGATACGCAGTATTTT.

The chain joins TRBV6-5 to TRBJ2-2; possible D gene TRBD2, 6 bases. There are 15 residues in the CDR3. The germline gives CDR1 MNHEY, CDR2 SVGAGI. Trimming left V 2 bases short and J 0 bases short, with 7 bases between. In nucleotides, the CDR3 is TGTGCCAGCAGTTACCTAGCGACGAACACCGGGGAGCTGTTTTTT. Translation gives CASSYLATNTGELFF.